The clone carrying this T cell receptor (beta chain) has just a few counts. Its antigen is undetermined. TCR beta CDR3 sequences were amplified from RNA transcripts. Using the HTBI primer set, a first-round RT-PCR was run on the TCR CDR3. Each CDR3 protein gets one entry after TCRdb re-called the multiplex PCR reads with MiXCR. The sample holds 560,000 or so distinct CDR3 sequences, about 43% seen once. V shed 7 bases and J shed 3 bases, with 7 bases lying between them. The CDR3 contains 11 residues. Per germline, CDR1 SGHTA and CDR2 FQGNSA. These data belong to a study of T cells in Graves' hyperthyroidism and ophthalmopathy. The study, taken as a whole, reports: Before onset, by a median of around six months, the model predicted ophthalmopathy.

V usage is TRBV7-2 and J usage is TRBJ2-7; D is tentatively TRBD1 or TRBD2 (5 bases each). This clonotype was sampled from a woman between 18 and 29 years old with Graves' hyperthyroidism. Material: peripheral blood or thyroid tissue (not recorded which). The CDR3 region is CASKRGYEQYF. For the CDR3, the DNA is TGTGCCAGCAAGAGGGGCTACGAGCAGTACTTC.